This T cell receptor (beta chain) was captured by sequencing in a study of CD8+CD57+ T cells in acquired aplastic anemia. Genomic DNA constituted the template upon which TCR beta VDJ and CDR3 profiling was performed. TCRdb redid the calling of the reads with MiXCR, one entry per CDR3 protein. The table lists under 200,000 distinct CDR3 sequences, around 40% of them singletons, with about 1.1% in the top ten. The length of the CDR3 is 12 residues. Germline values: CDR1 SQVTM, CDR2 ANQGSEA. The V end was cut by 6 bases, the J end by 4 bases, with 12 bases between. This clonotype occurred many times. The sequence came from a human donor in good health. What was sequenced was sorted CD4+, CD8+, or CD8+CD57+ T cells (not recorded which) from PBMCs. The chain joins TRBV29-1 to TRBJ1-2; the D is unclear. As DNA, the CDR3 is TGCAGCGTGTGGATTCGGATCTATGGCTACACCTTC. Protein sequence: CSVWIRIYGYTF.